This TCR beta chain was captured in a study of CD8+ T cells in alopecia areata. Findings and caveats of the study: A great number of expanded lesional clones endured in scalp and blood during tofacitinib.

The germline gives CDR1 GTSNPN, CDR2 SVGIG (reference sequence). This CDR3 has 18 amino acids. The junction had 9 bases not matched to a gene; V was cut back by 0 bases and J by 0 bases. The authors extracted RNA and reverse transcribed it into cDNA as the sequencing template. Sequencing was performed with immunoSEQ multiplex PCR; in TCRdb, only in-frame clones are kept and a portion is missing. The sample holds 150,000 to 200,000 clones; roughly 60% are singletons and the top ten take 14%. Treatment meaning: oral pan-JAK inhibitor, 5-10 mg twice daily. Of note for this clone: Its antigen remains unknown.

V gene TRBV30 combines with J gene TRBJ2-2; 8 nucleotides agree with TRBD2. The source of this sequence is a human donor with alopecia areata. The sample was CD4+ T cells sorted from blood, taken at week 24, from a patient treated with tofacitinib. For the CDR3, the DNA is TGTGCCTGGAGTGTAGAAGCGGGGGTTTTGGCGAACACCGGGGAGCTGTTTTTT. The encoded protein is CAWSVEAGVLANTGELFF. The full variable domain, completed using reference TRBV30 and TRBJ2-2, is SQTIHQWPATLVQPVGSPLSLECTVEGTSNPNLYWYRQAAGRGLQLLFYSVGIGQISSEVPQNLSASRPQDRQFILSSKKLLLSDSGFYLCAWSVEAGVLANTGELFFGEGSRLTVL.